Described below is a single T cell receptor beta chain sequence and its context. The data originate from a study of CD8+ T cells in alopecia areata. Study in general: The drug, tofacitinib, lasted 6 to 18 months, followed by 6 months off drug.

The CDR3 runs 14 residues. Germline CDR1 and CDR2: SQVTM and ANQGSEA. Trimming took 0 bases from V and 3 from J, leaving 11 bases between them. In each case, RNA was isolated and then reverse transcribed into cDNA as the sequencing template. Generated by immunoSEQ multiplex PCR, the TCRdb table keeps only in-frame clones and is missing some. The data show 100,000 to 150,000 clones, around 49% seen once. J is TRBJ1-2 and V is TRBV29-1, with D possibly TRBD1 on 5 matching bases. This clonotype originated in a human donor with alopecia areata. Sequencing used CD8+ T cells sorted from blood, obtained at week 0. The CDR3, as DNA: TGCAGCGTTGAAGACAGGGCTCAGGACTATGGCTACACCTTC. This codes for CSVEDRAQDYGYTF.